The T cell receptor beta chain described here comes from a study of blood T cell repertoires in COVID-19. Study-wide background: T cells, B-cell-depleted T cells, or PBMCs supplied cDNA or gDNA.

TCRdb's table, derived via immunoSEQ multiplex PCR, lists solely in-frame clones and lacks some. This sample has around 150,000 clones, with around three quarters found just once. With 3 bases clipped from V and 1 base from J, the junction kept 6 bases outside the gene matches. The germline V gene encodes CDR1 SGHRS and CDR2 YFSETQ. CDR3 size: 15 residues. Sequenced: peripheral blood. This receptor was obtained from a man in his 60s with acute or convalescent COVID-19. The chain is built from TRBV5-1 and TRBJ2-5, with 7 bases matching TRBD1. Written as DNA, the CDR3 is TGCGCCAGCAGCTCCGGACAGGCGGTCCAAGAGACCCAGTACTTC. It codes for CASSSGQAVQETQYF. Full variable domain (remainder filled in from reference TRBV5-1 and TRBJ2-5): KAGVTQTPRYLIKTRGQQVTLSCSPISGHRSVSWYQQTPGQGLQFLFEYFSETQRNKGNFPGRFSGRQFSNSRSEMNVSTLELGDSALYLCASSSGQAVQETQYFGPGTRLLVL.